This T cell receptor (beta chain) was captured by sequencing in a study of response to subunit inactivated influenza vaccine. General study results and limits: Seasonal influenza vaccination, on each occasion, was suggested by the authors to recruit few new T cells.

As to this clonotype: The target antigen is unknown.

The CDR3 has 12 amino acids. With 0 bases removed from V and 5 bases from J, the gap between germline ends came to 5 bases. The germline V gene encodes CDR1 DFQATT and CDR2 SNEGSKA (reference sequence). Each CDR3 protein is one row after TCRdb ran MiXCR on the RT-PCR reads. The repertoire holds around 540,000 distinct CDR3 sequences, with about an eighth as singletons. Sequenced material: PBMCs from blood, taken on the day of vaccination. The chain joins TRBV20-1 to TRBJ2-1; D is unresolved. The TCR was taken from a man over 45 who received an inactivated influenza vaccine. The CDR3 region is CSARENNNEQFF. DNA of the CDR3: TGCAGTGCTAGAGAAAACAACAATGAGCAGTTCTTC.